This TCR beta chain was captured in a study of regulatory T cells in long-lasting Graves disease. Study-level points and caveats: Relative to newly diagnosed Graves' patients, persistent ones had lower TCR diversity. With under 3,500 shared public clonotypes, persistent patients exceeded new patients, who shared more than 750.

Worth noting for this clonotype: Its antigen remains unidentified.

Germline V lookup: CDR1 KGHSH, CDR2 LQKENI. The germline V and J ends were trimmed by 6 bases and 2 bases, with 14 bases remaining between them. The CDR3 contains 14 residues. For TCR beta, libraries came from iRepertoire HTBI primers and Arm-PCR of CDR3 regions. Per the original data handling: Overall, samples carried some 67 TRBV and over 12 TRBJ segments. TCRdb redid the calling of the multiplex PCR reads with MiXCR, one entry per CDR3 protein. It is TCRdb's table, rather than the study itself, that gives the V and J calls and clone size. The sample has about 290,000 distinct CDR3 sequences; around 20% are singletons. This sample's time point: persistent/refractory GD, antithyroid drugs over 5 years with positive TRAb. Making the TCR library involved RNA that had been extracted from PBMCs.

The source is a female donor with Graves disease. V is TRBV18 and J is TRBJ2-7; possible D gene TRBD1, 6 bases. Sequenced material: peripheral blood mononuclear cells (PBMCs), taken when the disease was refractory, from a patient treated with antithyroid drugs. In DNA form, the CDR3 reads TGTGCCAGCTCCCCCGCAGGGGCCCCCTACGAGCAGTACTTC. Amino acids: CASSPAGAPYEQYF.